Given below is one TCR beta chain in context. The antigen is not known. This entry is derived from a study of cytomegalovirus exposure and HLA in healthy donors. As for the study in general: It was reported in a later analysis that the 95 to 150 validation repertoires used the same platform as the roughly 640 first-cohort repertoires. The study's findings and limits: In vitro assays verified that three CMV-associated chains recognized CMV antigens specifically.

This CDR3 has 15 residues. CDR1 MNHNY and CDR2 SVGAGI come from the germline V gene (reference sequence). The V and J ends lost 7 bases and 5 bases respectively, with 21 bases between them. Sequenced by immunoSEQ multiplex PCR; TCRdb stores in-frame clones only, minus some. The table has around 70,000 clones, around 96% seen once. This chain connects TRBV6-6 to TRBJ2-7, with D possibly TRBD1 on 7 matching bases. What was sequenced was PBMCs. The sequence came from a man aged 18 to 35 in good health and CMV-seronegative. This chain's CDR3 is CASNAGQLRSNEQYF. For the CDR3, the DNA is TGTGCCAGCAACGCGGGACAGCTACGCTCTAACGAGCAGTACTTC.